Following are 10 T cell receptor beta chains from one sample sequenced in a study of T-cell reconstitution after alpha-beta-depleted transplantation in children. Construction of the TCRbeta library involved unique molecular identifiers. Each CDR3 protein is one row after TCRdb ran MiXCR on the PCR reads. The table has 200,000 to 250,000 distinct CDR3 sequences, more than 10% seen once. Here the sequenced sample was PBMCs from the stem cell graft donor, taken from the stem cell graft. Receptors were obtained from a human donor who donated a stem cell graft to a child with acute lymphoblastic leukemia.

This clonotype was observed a few times. This chain joins TRBV4-1 and TRBJ1-5; D is perhaps TRBD1 (5 bases). The V and J ends lost 0 bases and 0 bases respectively, with 12 bases between them. The CDR3 has 17 amino acids. CDR1 is MGHRA, CDR2 YSYEKL, per germline. The CDR3 bases are TGCGCCAGCAGCCAAGATATGCGGGGGTATAGCAATCAGCCCCAGCATTTT. Translating gives CASSQDMRGYSNQPQHF.

This clonotype was recorded at least ten times. The chain links TRBV3-1 to TRBJ1-2; unclear D gene. Germline CDR1 is LGHDT and CDR2 is YNNKEL (reference sequence). This CDR3 is built from 13 residues. The germline V and J ends were trimmed by 0 bases and 5 bases, with 7 bases remaining between them. DNA for the CDR3: TGTGCCAGCAGCCAAGACGGGATTTATGGCTACACCTTC. Residues: CASSQDGIYGYTF.

The chain couples TRBV18 to TRBJ1-1; no clear D. The CDR3 is 14 residues long. V gave up 5 bases and J gave up 0 bases, with 10 bases separating them. CDR1 KGHSH and CDR2 LQKENI come from the germline V gene. This CDR3 is CASSFYQVNTEAFF. For the CDR3, the DNA is TGTGCCAGCTCATTTTACCAGGTGAACACTGAAGCTTTCTTT.

This clonotype occurred many times. The genes are TRBV5-1 and TRBJ2-5, with D hard to call. This CDR3 comprises 15 residues. The germline V and J ends were trimmed by 1 base and 4 bases, with 14 bases remaining between them. Germline V CDR1 and CDR2: SGHRS, YFSETQ. The CDR3 region is CASSLPLDGSETQYF. The CDR3 bases are TGCGCCAGCAGCTTGCCGCTGGACGGGTCAGAGACCCAGTACTTC.

This clonotype was recorded many times. This chain uses TRBV10-3 with TRBJ2-1; D tentatively reads TRBD1 or TRBD2 (5 bases each). Trimming took 11 bases from V and 1 from J, leaving 15 bases between them. Germline assignment: CDR1 ENHRY and CDR2 SYGVKD. This CDR3 region has 14 residues. In nucleotides, the CDR3 is TGTGCCTTCGGGGCGGGCGGGTCCTACAATGAGCAGTTCTTC. Translated: CAFGAGGSYNEQFF.

On this clonotype itself: A read error may be the cause here, since a much bigger clone is one base away. Since no conserved phenylalanine or tryptophan closes the CDR3, a read error is the likely cause. The chain carries TRBV6-2 or TRBV6-3 and TRBJ1-5; the D is unclear. Per germline, CDR1 MNHEY and CDR2 SVGEGT. Trimming left V 1 base short and J 9 bases short, with 13 bases between. This CDR3 has 14 residues. This chain's CDR3 is CASSYLPGSGPQHL. The CDR3 nucleotides are TGTGCCAGCAGTTACTTGCCGGGATCGGGGCCCCAGCATTTG.

The chain uses TRBV3-1 and TRBJ1-2; unclear D gene. The germline CDR1 and CDR2 sequences are LGHDT and YNNKEL (reference sequence). With 5 bases removed from V and 0 bases from J, the gap between germline ends came to 13 bases. This CDR3 has 15 residues. CDR3 sequence reads: CASSSPGDTNYGYTF. In nucleotides, the CDR3 is TGTGCCAGCAGCTCACCAGGAGATACTAACTATGGCTACACCTTC. The full variable domain, with the rest looked up from reference TRBV3-1 and TRBJ1-2, is DTAVSQTPKYLVTQMGNDKSIKCEQNLGHDTMYWYKQDSKKFLKIMFSYNNKELIINETVPNRFSPKSPDKAHLNLHINSLELGDSAVYFCASSSPGDTNYGYTFGSGTRLTVV.

This clonotype occurred many times. The rearrangement uses TRBV12-3 or TRBV12-4 and TRBJ2-3, with 7 positions matching TRBD2. V dropped 8 bases and J dropped 2; count of bases not matched to a gene: 7. The CDR3 length is 14 residues. The CDR3 loop reads CASLGGSATDTQYF. DNA for the CDR3: TGTGCCAGCCTCGGGGGGAGCGCCACAGATACGCAGTATTTT.

This clonotype was seen at least ten times. V usage is TRBV20-1 and J usage is TRBJ1-5; D may be TRBD1 (5 bases). This CDR3 is built from 15 residues. Trimming cost V 4 bases and J 0 bases, with 13 bases left between them. Germline-derived CDR1 and CDR2 are DFQATT and SNEGSKA (reference sequence). DNA of the CDR3: TGCAGTGCTACCCTGGGGACGGATAGCAATCAGCCCCAGCATTTT. Translated, it gives CSATLGTDSNQPQHF.

The genes are TRBV4-2 and TRBJ2-4, with D tentatively TRBD2 (7 bases). Trimming took off 0 bases at V and 2 bases at J, with 11 bases between the two ends. The V gene's germline CDR1 is LGHNA and CDR2 YNFKEQ. This CDR3 contains 16 residues. In DNA, the CDR3 is TGTGCCAGCAGCCAAGATGGGGGGGGCCCCAAAAACATTCAGTACTTC. The encoded protein is CASSQDGGGPKNIQYF.